The 32 T cell receptor beta chains listed next were all sequenced from one sample in a study of early T cells in non-severe SARS-CoV-2 infection. TCRdb processed the 5' RACE reads anew with MiXCR; each CDR3 protein has one entry. The data show approximately 99,000 distinct CDR3 sequences, with 9% to 13% seen just once and around 3.1% held by the top ten. What was sequenced was whole blood. These receptors were collected from an adult who was a healthcare worker with PCR-confirmed SARS-CoV-2 infection or an uninfected control (not recorded which).

There are a few counts of this clonotype. CDR3 loop: CASSTWTGVNGYTF. For the CDR3, the DNA is TGTGCCAGCAGTACTTGGACAGGGGTAAATGGCTACACCTTC. The chain recombines TRBV6-5 with TRBJ1-2; 9 nucleotides match TRBD1. J was trimmed by 6 bases and V by 5 bases; bases with no gene match: 7. Germline CDR1 reads MNHEY; CDR2 reads SVGAGI. This CDR3 is 14 amino acids long.

At least ten counts were recorded for this clonotype. This chain joins TRBV29-1 and TRBJ1-2; D is perhaps TRBD1 (5 bases). The ends were cut back, 6 bases at V and 14 bases at J, with 31 bases in the middle. The CDR3 is 15 amino acids. Per the germline V gene, CDR1 is SQVTM and CDR2 is ANQGSEA. The CDR3: CSVPGPATGSGKGTF. The DNA for the CDR3 is TGCAGCGTCCCCGGGCCCGCGACGGGGTCAGGAAAGGGGACCTTC.

This clonotype showed up just a few times. The V gene is TRBV6-1, the J gene TRBJ1-1; weak D call: TRBD1 (6 bases). V lost 5 bases to trimming and J lost 3 bases, with 10 bases between them. Germline V gene data show CDR1 as MNHNS and CDR2 as SASEGT. The CDR3 is made up of 13 amino acids. CDR3 sequence reads: CASSLGAYTEAFF. The CDR3 DNA is TGTGCCAGCAGTTTGGGGGCCTACACTGAAGCTTTCTTT.

This clonotype showed up just a few times. This chain joins TRBV12-3 or TRBV12-4 and TRBJ2-1, with 9 bases fitting TRBD2. CDR3 length equals 14 residues. The trim removed 7 bases at V and 7 bases at J, leaving 8 bases unmatched. This CDR3 is CASTLAGARNEQFF. For the CDR3, the DNA is TGTGCCAGCACCTTAGCGGGAGCTAGAAATGAGCAGTTCTTC.

The J gene is TRBJ2-1, the V gene TRBV27, with D possibly TRBD1 on 6 matching bases. CDR3 length: 15 amino acids. Looked up from germline, CDR1 is MNHEY and CDR2 is SMNVEV (reference sequence). Trimming removed 3 bases from V and 1 base from J, with 10 bases in between. For the CDR3, the DNA is TGTGCCAGCAGTTTCCAGGGGAGATCCTACAATGAGCAGTTCTTC. Translated, it gives CASSFQGRSYNEQFF.

This clonotype was counted ten times or more. The CDR3 bases are TGCGCCAGCAGCTTCCATTTGGGCAGTTATACGCAGTATTTT. The encoded protein is CASSFHLGSYTQYF. The chain employs TRBV5-1 and TRBJ2-3, with D unresolved. CDR1 SGHRS and CDR2 YFSETQ come from the germline V gene. V lost 2 bases, J lost 7 bases, and 14 bases lay in between. The CDR3 covers 14 residues.

The gene calls are TRBV3-1 and TRBJ2-5; 11 positions agree with TRBD1. V trimming: 6 bases; J trimming: 5 bases; junction bases outside the gene matches: 11. The CDR3 runs 16 residues. Germline CDR1 reads LGHDT; CDR2 reads YNNKEL (reference sequence). This CDR3 is CASSSPRTGGKETQYF. CDR3 DNA sequence: TGTGCCAGCAGTTCCCCTCGGACAGGGGGCAAGGAGACCCAGTACTTC.

The chain is built from TRBV9 and TRBJ2-2; 7 bases fit TRBD1. CDR1 SGDLS and CDR2 YYNGEE come from the germline V gene. The CDR3 extends over 15 amino acids. Trimming removed 4 bases from V and 4 bases from J; junction bases left unmatched: 7. The CDR3 DNA is TGTGCCAGCAGCCCGTCGACAGGGCGCACCGGGGAGCTGTTTTTT. Translating gives CASSPSTGRTGELFF.

This clonotype was detected only a few times. The CDR3 region has the DNA TGTGCCAGCAGCTTAAACCCAGGAGTTGGCACTGAAGCTTTCTTT. Amino acids: CASSLNPGVGTEAFF. The rearrangement links TRBV7-3 to TRBJ1-1; no clear D gene. V was clipped by 1 base and J by 4 bases, with 13 bases between them. Germline V gives CDR1 SGHTA, CDR2 FQGTGA. This CDR3 contains 15 residues.

This clonotype occurred many times. This chain joins TRBV27 and TRBJ2-1, with TRBD2 matching 11 bases. Germline values: CDR1 MNHEY, CDR2 SMNVEV (reference sequence). This CDR3 is 17 amino acids long. V trimming: 4 bases; J trimming: 5 bases; junction bases outside the gene matches: 10. CDR3 sequence: CASSSPRVAGGDNEQFF. Written as DNA, the CDR3 is TGTGCCAGCAGTTCGCCCCGGGTAGCGGGAGGGGACAATGAGCAGTTCTTC.

This chain links TRBV12-3 or TRBV12-4 with TRBJ2-1; D not certain. V shed 7 bases and J shed 4 bases, with 11 bases lying between them. CDR3 length: 13 residues. CDR3 nucleotides: TGTGCCAGCACCGAGACACTTTACAATGAGCAGTTCTTC. Residues: CASTETLYNEQFF.

Here the CDR3 DNA reads TGTGCCAGCAGCCAAGGTGGCCTCCTGAATGAGCAGTTCTTC. Translated: CASSQGGLLNEQFF. The V and J genes are TRBV3-1 and TRBJ2-1; no reliable D call. Trimming left V 1 base short and J 7 bases short, with 11 bases between. The germline V gene has CDR1 LGHDT and CDR2 YNNKEL (reference sequence). CDR3 length: 14 amino acids.

This clonotype was detected a few times. The V gene is TRBV28, the J gene TRBJ1-3; D uncertain. The germline V and J ends were trimmed by 4 bases and 0 bases, with 10 bases remaining between them. The CDR3 consists of 15 residues. The germline CDR1 and CDR2 sequences are MDHEN and SYDVKM. CDR3 bases: TGTGCCAGCAGTTCCGCCCGATACTCTGGAAACACCATATATTTT. This translates into CASSSARYSGNTIYF.

This clonotype showed up just a few times. The chain recombines TRBV10-3 with TRBJ1-1, with unresolved D. The germline V gene encodes CDR1 ENHRY and CDR2 SYGVKD. The CDR3 totals 14 residues. With 2 bases removed from V and 0 bases from J, the gap between germline ends came to 7 bases. Written as DNA, the CDR3 is TGTGCCATCAGTGAGCCTATGGTGAACACTGAAGCTTTCTTT. This translates into CAISEPMVNTEAFF.

This clonotype occurred many times. The chain uses TRBV24-1 and TRBJ2-5; the match to TRBD2 covers 9 bases. The J segment lost 1 base and the V segment lost 1 base, leaving 3 bases of the junction unmatched. The CDR3 is made up of 16 amino acids. CDR1 and CDR2 (germline): KGHDR, SFDVKD. The CDR3 nucleotides are TGTGCCACCAGTGATTTCGTGACTAGCGGCCAAGAGACCCAGTACTTC. It specifies CATSDFVTSGQETQYF.

This clonotype was seen many times. This chain connects TRBV12-3 or TRBV12-4 to TRBJ2-6; D possibly corresponds to TRBD1 (6 bases). V was pared by 7 bases and J by 1 base, with 11 bases between. CDR3 length: 15 residues. CDR3 coding DNA: TGTGCCAGCACAGTGAGGGGGTCTGGGGCCAACGTCCTGACTTTC. This translates into CASTVRGSGANVLTF.

A few counts support this clonotype. The rearrangement joins TRBV30 to TRBJ2-4, with D possibly matching TRBD1 (5 bases). Germline V gives CDR1 GTSNPN, CDR2 SVGIG (reference sequence). The CDR3 is 14 amino acids. Trimming took 3 bases from V and 5 from J, leaving 14 bases between them. CDR3 coding DNA: TGTGCCTGGAGGAAAGGGGTGAGCGAAAACATTCAGTACTTC. Amino acid sequence: CAWRKGVSENIQYF.

The sample holds a few counts of this clonotype. V is TRBV6-6 and J is TRBJ1-2, with D maybe TRBD1 (5 bases). CDR1 and CDR2 (germline): MNHNY, SVGAGI (reference sequence). V lost 2 bases, J lost 6 bases, and 10 bases lay in between. The CDR3 runs 13 residues. CDR3 amino acids: CASSYGGTNGYTF. The CDR3, as DNA: TGTGCCAGCAGTTACGGGGGTACGAATGGCTACACCTTC.

V gene TRBV20-1 combines with J gene TRBJ2-5; D call uncertain. This CDR3 region has 11 residues. With 2 bases removed from V and 5 bases from J, the gap between germline ends came to 6 bases. Looked up from germline, CDR1 is DFQATT and CDR2 is SNEGSKA (reference sequence). CDR3 coding DNA: TGCAGTGCTAGACCTTTGGAGACCCAGTACTTC. This codes for CSARPLETQYF.

This clonotype has ten or more counts. The V gene is TRBV3-1, the J gene TRBJ1-1; D unresolved. V was trimmed by 1 base and J by 1 base, leaving 1 base between them. Germline CDR1 LGHDT, CDR2 YNNKEL (reference sequence). The CDR3 extends over 12 amino acids. The CDR3 sequence is CASSQGNTEAFF. The CDR3 region has the DNA TGTGCCAGCAGCCAAGGGAACACTGAAGCTTTCTTT. The full variable domain, completed using reference TRBV3-1 and TRBJ1-1, is DTAVSQTPKYLVTQMGNDKSIKCEQNLGHDTMYWYKQDSKKFLKIMFSYNNKELIINETVPNRFSPKSPDKAHLNLHINSLELGDSAVYFCASSQGNTEAFFGQGTRLTVV.

V usage is TRBV28 and J usage is TRBJ2-7; D tentatively fits TRBD1 or TRBD2 (5 bases each). The V gene lost 2 bases and the J gene lost 6 bases, with 11 bases spanning the gap. The V gene's germline CDR1 is MDHEN and CDR2 SYDVKM. The CDR3 extends over 13 amino acids. The CDR3 DNA follows: TGTGCCAGCAGTTTAGGGGGAAGGGGCGAGCAGTACTTC. Protein: CASSLGGRGEQYF.

This clonotype was observed many times. The DNA of the CDR3 is TGTGCCATCAGCGCCGAACTTCGACTAGCGGGGGGTTCCTTTGCAACGACCTACGAGCAGTACTTC. Protein: CAISAELRLAGGSFATTYEQYF. The chain has TRBV10-3 and TRBJ2-7, with 13 positions matching TRBD2. Germline CDR1 and CDR2: ENHRY and SYGVKD. The CDR3 runs 22 residues. The junction had 25 bases not matched to a gene; V was cut back by 6 bases and J by 2 bases.

This chain links TRBV3-1 with TRBJ1-2; D is uncertain. The CDR3 consists of 14 residues. Trimming took 1 base from V and 6 from J, leaving 12 bases between them. Germline CDR1 and CDR2: LGHDT and YNNKEL (reference sequence). This CDR3 is CASSQVQGSDGYTF. Here the CDR3 DNA reads TGTGCCAGCAGCCAAGTCCAAGGGAGTGATGGCTACACCTTC.

This clonotype was detected ten times or more. This chain connects TRBV9 to TRBJ2-1; perhaps TRBD2 as D (5 bases). V was cut by 3 bases and J by 0 bases, with 10 bases left in between. There are 15 residues in the CDR3. The germline V gene has CDR1 SGDLS and CDR2 YYNGEE. CDR3 sequence (DNA): TGTGCCAGCAGCGAGCGGTTAAGCTCCTACAATGAGCAGTTCTTC. It codes for CASSERLSSYNEQFF.

V is TRBV30 and J is TRBJ2-3, with TRBD2 matching 13 bases. The V gene's germline CDR1 is GTSNPN and CDR2 SVGIG (reference sequence). The V gene end was trimmed by 5 bases and the J gene end by 3 bases; junction bases not matched to a gene: 2. The CDR3 length is 14 residues. In DNA form, the CDR3 reads TGTGCCTGGGGACTAGCGGGAGCAACAGATACGCAGTATTTT. Protein product: CAWGLAGATDTQYF.

At least ten counts were recorded for this clonotype. CDR3 residues: CASSFGGAGDTQYF. The DNA for the CDR3 is TGCGCCAGCAGCTTTGGAGGTGCTGGTGATACGCAGTATTTT. J is TRBJ2-3 and V is TRBV5-1, with D possibly TRBD2 on 5 matching bases. V was trimmed by 2 bases and J by 6 bases, leaving 13 bases between them. The CDR3 totals 14 residues. The germline gives CDR1 SGHRS, CDR2 YFSETQ.

This clonotype was detected a few times. The chain is built from TRBV7-2 and TRBJ1-5; no clear D gene. In germline, CDR1 is SGHTA, CDR2 FQGNSA. This CDR3 has 13 amino acids. V dropped 5 bases and J dropped 5 bases, with 10 bases sitting between them. CDR3 nucleotide sequence: TGTGCCAGCAGCCGCCGGGAAGATCAGCCCCAGCATTTT. As protein: CASSRREDQPQHF. Together with reference TRBV7-2 and TRBJ1-5, the CDR3 gives the full variable domain: GAGVSQSPSNKVTEKGKDVELRCDPISGHTALYWYRQSLGQGLEFLIYFQGNSAPDKSGLPSDRFSAERTGGSVSTLTIQRTQQEDSAVYLCASSRREDQPQHFGDGTRLSIL.

The CDR3 is CASSLRGRAQETQYF. The CDR3 nucleotides read TGTGCCAGCAGCTTGCGTGGCAGGGCCCAAGAGACCCAGTACTTC. The chain combines TRBV5-6 with TRBJ2-5; perhaps TRBD1 as D (5 bases). Between the trimmed V and J ends, which lost 1 base and 1 base, there was a span of 11 bases. The CDR3 is 15 residues long. Germline V gene sequence: CDR1 SGHDT, CDR2 YYEEEE.

This clonotype was counted between two and nine times. The chain joins TRBV6-2 or TRBV6-3 to TRBJ1-6; a possible D gene is TRBD1 (6 bases). V was shortened by 8 bases and J by 0 bases, with 17 bases between the two germline ends. From germline, CDR1 is MNHEY and CDR2 SVGEGT. This CDR3 region has 17 residues. The CDR3 sequence is CASSDSPFASYNSPLHF. CDR3 sequence (DNA): TGTGCCAGCTCGGACAGCCCTTTCGCCTCCTATAATTCACCCCTCCACTTT.

In its sample, this clonotype was seen many times. This chain links TRBV9 with TRBJ1-1; maybe TRBD1 (5 bases). V was pared by 4 bases and J by 1 base, with 14 bases between. This CDR3 spans 15 amino acids. In germline, CDR1 is SGDLS, CDR2 YYNGEE. The CDR3 loop is CASSPRSRENTEAFF. The CDR3 region has the DNA TGTGCCAGCAGCCCCCGTTCCAGGGAGAACACTGAAGCTTTCTTT.

This clonotype has a count of ten or more. The chain joins TRBV23-1 to TRBJ1-5, with a weak D call TRBD1 (6 bases). TRBV23-1 is placed among ORFs of uncertain function. V shed 0 bases and J shed 7 bases, with 19 bases lying between them. CDR3 length: 17 amino acids. For the CDR3, the DNA is TGCGCCAGCAGTCAATCGCGGGCTACAGGGTGGGCCCAGCCCCAGCATTTT. Amino acids: CASSQSRATGWAQPQHF.

This clonotype occurred many times. The CDR3 coding sequence is TGCGCCAGCAGCTCGGACAACTACGAGCAGTACTTC. This codes for CASSSDNYEQYF. The J gene is TRBJ2-7, the V gene TRBV5-1; TRBD1 might be the D (5 bases). The length of the CDR3 is 12 residues. The V gene's germline CDR1 is SGHRS and CDR2 YFSETQ. Trimming removed 3 bases from V and 3 bases from J, with 7 bases in between.